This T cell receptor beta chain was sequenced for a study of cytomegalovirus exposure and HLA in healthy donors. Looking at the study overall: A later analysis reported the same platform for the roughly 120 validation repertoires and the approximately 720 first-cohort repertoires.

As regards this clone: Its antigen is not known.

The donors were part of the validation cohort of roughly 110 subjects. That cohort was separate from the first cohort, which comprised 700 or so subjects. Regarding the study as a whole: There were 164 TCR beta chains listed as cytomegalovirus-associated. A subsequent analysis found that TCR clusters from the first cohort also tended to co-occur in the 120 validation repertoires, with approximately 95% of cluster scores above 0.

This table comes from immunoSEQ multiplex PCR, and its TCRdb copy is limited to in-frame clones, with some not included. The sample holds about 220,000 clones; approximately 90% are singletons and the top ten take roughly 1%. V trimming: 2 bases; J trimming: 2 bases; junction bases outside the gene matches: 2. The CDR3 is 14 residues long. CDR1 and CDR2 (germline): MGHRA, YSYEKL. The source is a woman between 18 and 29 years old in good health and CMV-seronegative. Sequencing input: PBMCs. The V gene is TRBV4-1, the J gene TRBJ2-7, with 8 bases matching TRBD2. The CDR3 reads CASSQQTSAYEQYF. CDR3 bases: TGCGCCAGCAGCCAACAGACTAGCGCCTACGAGCAGTACTTC.